A single sample gave rise to the 31 T cell receptor beta chains below, sequenced in a study of T cells expressing NK-cell markers. TCRdb reworked the 5' RACE reads into one entry per CDR3 protein, no DNA. Across under 200,000 distinct CDR3 sequences, the top ten clones capture 18% of the sample. Material for sequencing was blood T cells: a sorted CD56 or NKG2C T cell subset, CD4+ or CD8+ T cells, or bulk PBMC T cells (not recorded which). The receptor set was obtained from a woman aged 18 to 75 in good health.

The chain joins TRBV12-3 or TRBV12-4 to TRBJ2-5; TCRdb names TRBD2, which stays unverified in the absence of DNA. This CDR3 is 15 amino acids long. CDR3 residues: CASSFWQGGTETQYF.

The chain joins TRBV27 to TRBJ2-1; the TRBD1 assignment by TCRdb is unverifiable without DNA. Germline CDR1 is MNHEY and CDR2 is SMNVEV (reference sequence). The CDR3 has 14 amino acids. CDR3 protein: CASGPGGHYNEQFF.

The rearrangement uses TRBV2 and TRBJ1-5. The germline gives CDR1 SNHLY, CDR2 FYNNEI. The CDR3 loop spans 14 amino acids. CDR3 in amino acids: CASSAQTFNQPQHF.

This sequence joins TRBV4-2 and TRBJ1-5; TCRdb designates TRBD1, a call that cannot be tested without DNA. Germline V gene data show CDR1 as LGHNA and CDR2 as YNFKEQ. This CDR3 has 20 residues. The CDR3 region is CASSQDRPGWEPRSNQPQHF.

The genes are TRBV30 and TRBJ1-2; the TCRdb call, TRBD1, lacks DNA for checking. The CDR3 is 12 amino acids. The germline CDR1 and CDR2 sequences are GTSNPN and SVGIG (reference sequence). CDR3: CAWSRDIYGYTF.

V usage is TRBV3-1 and J usage is TRBJ1-1. CDR1 and CDR2 from the germline V gene are LGHDT and YNNKEL (reference sequence). The CDR3 spans 11 residues. CDR3 region: CASRKNTEAFF.

The V gene is TRBV11-2, the J gene TRBJ2-7. Per germline, CDR1 SGHAT and CDR2 FQNNGV. The CDR3 sequence is 13 residues long. CDR3 loop: CASSLAAEYEQYF.

The chain carries TRBV12-3 or TRBV12-4 and TRBJ1-4; the D call of TRBD1 rests on TCRdb alone, since no DNA is present to check it. The CDR3 extends over 12 amino acids. The CDR3 sequence is CASSLTGEKLFF.

This chain connects TRBV7-9 to TRBJ1-1; TCRdb picks TRBD1, but there is no DNA to check that call. CDR1 SEHNR and CDR2 FQNEAQ come from the germline V gene (reference sequence). This CDR3 comprises 14 residues. CDR3 loop: CASSPDRAATEAFF.

The chain uses TRBV5-1 and TRBJ2-5. Germline V gives CDR1 SGHRS, CDR2 YFSETQ. The CDR3 consists of 13 residues. The CDR3 loop is CASRGQVEETQYF.

The CDR3 loop reads CSARLAQSSYEQYF. This chain links TRBV29-1 with TRBJ2-7; checking the TCRdb D call of TRBD2 is not possible without DNA. The germline gives CDR1 SQVTM, CDR2 ANQGSEA. This CDR3 comprises 14 residues.

The rearrangement uses TRBV28 and TRBJ2-7. This CDR3 has 15 residues. CDR1 and CDR2 from the germline V gene are MDHEN and SYDVKM. The CDR3 here is CASSSGQGNSYEQYF.

V is TRBV2 and J is TRBJ1-1. CDR3 length: 14 amino acids. Germline assignment: CDR1 SNHLY and CDR2 FYNNEI. This chain's CDR3 is CASRTGFANTEAFF.

This chain links TRBV9 with TRBJ2-1. Germline V gene sequence: CDR1 SGDLS, CDR2 YYNGEE. CDR3 length: 13 residues. The CDR3 protein is CASSVVPTEEQFF.

This rearrangement joins TRBV5-1 to TRBJ2-7; the D gene TCRdb calls, TRBD2, cannot be checked with no DNA. There are 14 residues in the CDR3. The germline V gene encodes CDR1 SGHRS and CDR2 YFSETQ. The chain's CDR3 is CASSDGLASYEQYF.

The chain uses TRBV7-9 and TRBJ1-1; TCRdb proposes TRBD1, but this gene call is untestable without DNA. The CDR3 loop spans 15 amino acids. Germline lookup yields CDR1 SEHNR and CDR2 FQNEAQ (reference sequence). The CDR3 region is CASSGPGTGGTEAFF.

The CDR3 protein is CATGTGAYEQYF. V gene TRBV6-5 combines with J gene TRBJ2-7; TCRdb returns TRBD1, unconfirmable since there is no DNA. CDR3 length: 12 amino acids. Germline CDR1 is MNHEY and CDR2 is SVGAGI.

The chain joins TRBV5-1 to TRBJ1-5. Germline CDR1 and CDR2: SGHRS and YFSETQ. This CDR3 is built from 14 residues. The CDR3 here is CASSSGGSNQPQHF.

The chain joins TRBV27 to TRBJ2-5; the D call from TCRdb, TRBD1, cannot be confirmed without DNA. This CDR3 is built from 18 residues. The germline gives CDR1 MNHEY, CDR2 SMNVEV (reference sequence). The CDR3 sequence is CASSLTPRPTGERETQYF.

This chain's CDR3 is CSAGVVTDTQYF. This sequence joins TRBV20-1 and TRBJ2-3; TCRdb's D call, TRBD1, is unchecked because there is no DNA. CDR1 and CDR2 (germline): DFQATT, SNEGSKA (reference sequence). This CDR3 contains 12 residues.

The V call is TRBV6-1, the J call TRBJ1-5; as DNA is missing, the TRBD1 call by TCRdb cannot be tested. The CDR3 has 15 residues. Germline V CDR1 and CDR2: MNHNS, SASEGT. The CDR3 is CASKFEQGIGQPQHF.

The chain is built from TRBV4-1 and TRBJ2-5; TCRdb indicates TRBD2, and absent DNA this call remains unverified. The CDR3 has 15 amino acids. From germline, CDR1 is MGHRA and CDR2 YSYEKL. The CDR3 loop is CASSLGSLKQETQYF.

This chain uses TRBV5-1 with TRBJ2-3. The germline V gene encodes CDR1 SGHRS and CDR2 YFSETQ. The CDR3 is made up of 13 amino acids. The CDR3 sequence: CASSSDSRDTQYF.

The chain is built from TRBV11-1 and TRBJ1-3. The CDR3 has 18 residues. Germline-derived CDR1 and CDR2 are SGHAT and FQDESV (reference sequence). The CDR3 loop reads CASSLVGSRALSGNTIYF.

This clonotype is identified as medium-sized from frequency. The chain couples TRBV4-2 to TRBJ2-7. CDR1 is LGHNA, CDR2 YNFKEQ, per germline. CDR3 length: 13 residues. CDR3: CASSQGNGVQQYF.

The V gene is TRBV7-8, the J gene TRBJ1-1; TCRdb picks TRBD1, but there is no DNA to check that call. Germline CDR1 and CDR2: SGHVS and FQNEAQ. CDR3 length: 16 residues. CDR3 loop: CASSFDRGLNNTEAFF.

This chain joins TRBV7-2 and TRBJ1-2; absent DNA, TCRdb's TRBD1 call cannot be checked. CDR3 size: 12 residues. Germline V gene data show CDR1 as SGHTA and CDR2 as FQGNSA. CDR3 region: CASSPPSGGYTF.

The gene calls are TRBV27 and TRBJ2-7; TCRdb's assignment of TRBD1 cannot be checked, as there is no DNA. The V gene's germline CDR1 is MNHEY and CDR2 SMNVEV (reference sequence). This CDR3 comprises 13 residues. CDR3 region: CASRTGLYYEQYF.

The chain uses TRBV27 and TRBJ2-7; TCRdb indicates TRBD2, and absent DNA this call remains unverified. This CDR3 spans 15 amino acids. Germline CDR1 MNHEY, CDR2 SMNVEV (reference sequence). This chain's CDR3 is CASSSSWTSHDEQYF.

The rearrangement links TRBV7-8 to TRBJ2-3; TCRdb picks TRBD2, but there is no DNA to check that call. The CDR3 contains 16 residues. Germline V gene sequence: CDR1 SGHVS, CDR2 FQNEAQ. CDR3: CASSLAQRGGTDTQYF.

The chain has TRBV6-1 and TRBJ1-5; TCRdb reports TRBD1, a call that lacks DNA to check it against. Germline lookup yields CDR1 MNHNS and CDR2 SASEGT. This CDR3 is 15 amino acids long. The CDR3 spells CASSPRDRDRQPQHF.